The subject of this entry is one TCR beta chain. Antigen specificity is unknown. Clones were sequenced by immunoSEQ multiplex PCR, and TCRdb holds only the in-frame ones, with some missing. Of around 170,000 clones listed, about 85% are singletons. This sample was included in a study of cytomegalovirus exposure and HLA in healthy donors. Overall study context: Later, an analysis reported that the 110 or so validation repertoires had used the same platform as the 500 to 750 first-cohort repertoires.

Study-wide results and limits: In vitro assays verified that a few CMV-associated chains recognized CMV antigens specifically. It was found in a later analysis that first-cohort TCR clusters tended to co-occur in the 100 to 150 validation repertoires. The study listed roughly 160 cytomegalovirus-associated TCR beta chains.

CDR3 length equals 16 residues. V was shortened by 5 bases and J by 2 bases, with 16 bases between the two germline ends. Sequencing used PBMCs. This sequence was found in a man younger than 35 in good health and CMV-seropositive. The chain recombines TRBV23-1 with TRBJ2-1; the D gene is possibly TRBD2 (5 bases). TRBV23-1 is designated an ORF whose function remains uncertain. CDR3 DNA: TGCGCCAGCAGTGTAGTAGCGAGTACTACCTACAATGAGCAGTTCTTC. This translates into CASSVVASTTYNEQFF.